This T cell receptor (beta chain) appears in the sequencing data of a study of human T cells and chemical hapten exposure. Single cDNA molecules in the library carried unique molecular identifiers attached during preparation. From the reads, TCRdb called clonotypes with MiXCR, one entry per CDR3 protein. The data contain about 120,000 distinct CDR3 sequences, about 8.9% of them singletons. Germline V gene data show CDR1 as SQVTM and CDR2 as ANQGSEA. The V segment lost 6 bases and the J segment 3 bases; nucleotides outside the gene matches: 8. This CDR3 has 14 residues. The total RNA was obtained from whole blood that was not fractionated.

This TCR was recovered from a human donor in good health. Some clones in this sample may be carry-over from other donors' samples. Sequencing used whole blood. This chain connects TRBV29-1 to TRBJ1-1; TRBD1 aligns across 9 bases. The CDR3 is CSVHRGLSDTEAFF. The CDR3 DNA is TGCAGCGTCCACAGGGGGCTTAGCGACACTGAAGCTTTCTTT.